This TCR beta chain was sequenced for a study of OX40 agonist ivuxolimab in advanced cancers. Across the whole study: Patients assigned to dose escalation were diagnosed with hepatocellular carcinoma, melanoma, renal cell or head and neck cancer. Anti-PD-1, anti-PD-L1 or anti-CTLA-4 therapy given earlier was allowed, and approximately 40% had some.

Collection of blood occurred at baseline, at cycle 4 day 1, and at cycle 7 day 1. Study-wide findings and caveats: Which antigen the expanded peripheral T cells recognized is unknown.

Method: immunoSEQ multiplex PCR; TCRdb's copy keeps in-frame clones and lacks some. The data contain approximately 20,000 clones, more than 75% of them singletons. As regards this clone: Its specificity is not known.

J gave up 8 bases and V 3 bases, and 5 bases lay outside the gene matches. The CDR3 is made up of 15 amino acids. Germline V lookup: CDR1 MRHNA, CDR2 SNTAGT. The sequence came from an adult with an advanced solid tumor such as melanoma, head and neck, liver or kidney cancer. The chain joins TRBV6-4 to TRBJ2-1; 12 bases align to TRBD1. Sequenced material: CD4+ or CD8+ T cells sorted from blood, taken in a trial of the OX40 agonist ivuxolimab. The CDR3 reads CASSEGTGGSDEQFF. The CDR3, as DNA: TGTGCCAGCAGTGAAGGGACAGGGGGCTCTGATGAGCAGTTCTTC.